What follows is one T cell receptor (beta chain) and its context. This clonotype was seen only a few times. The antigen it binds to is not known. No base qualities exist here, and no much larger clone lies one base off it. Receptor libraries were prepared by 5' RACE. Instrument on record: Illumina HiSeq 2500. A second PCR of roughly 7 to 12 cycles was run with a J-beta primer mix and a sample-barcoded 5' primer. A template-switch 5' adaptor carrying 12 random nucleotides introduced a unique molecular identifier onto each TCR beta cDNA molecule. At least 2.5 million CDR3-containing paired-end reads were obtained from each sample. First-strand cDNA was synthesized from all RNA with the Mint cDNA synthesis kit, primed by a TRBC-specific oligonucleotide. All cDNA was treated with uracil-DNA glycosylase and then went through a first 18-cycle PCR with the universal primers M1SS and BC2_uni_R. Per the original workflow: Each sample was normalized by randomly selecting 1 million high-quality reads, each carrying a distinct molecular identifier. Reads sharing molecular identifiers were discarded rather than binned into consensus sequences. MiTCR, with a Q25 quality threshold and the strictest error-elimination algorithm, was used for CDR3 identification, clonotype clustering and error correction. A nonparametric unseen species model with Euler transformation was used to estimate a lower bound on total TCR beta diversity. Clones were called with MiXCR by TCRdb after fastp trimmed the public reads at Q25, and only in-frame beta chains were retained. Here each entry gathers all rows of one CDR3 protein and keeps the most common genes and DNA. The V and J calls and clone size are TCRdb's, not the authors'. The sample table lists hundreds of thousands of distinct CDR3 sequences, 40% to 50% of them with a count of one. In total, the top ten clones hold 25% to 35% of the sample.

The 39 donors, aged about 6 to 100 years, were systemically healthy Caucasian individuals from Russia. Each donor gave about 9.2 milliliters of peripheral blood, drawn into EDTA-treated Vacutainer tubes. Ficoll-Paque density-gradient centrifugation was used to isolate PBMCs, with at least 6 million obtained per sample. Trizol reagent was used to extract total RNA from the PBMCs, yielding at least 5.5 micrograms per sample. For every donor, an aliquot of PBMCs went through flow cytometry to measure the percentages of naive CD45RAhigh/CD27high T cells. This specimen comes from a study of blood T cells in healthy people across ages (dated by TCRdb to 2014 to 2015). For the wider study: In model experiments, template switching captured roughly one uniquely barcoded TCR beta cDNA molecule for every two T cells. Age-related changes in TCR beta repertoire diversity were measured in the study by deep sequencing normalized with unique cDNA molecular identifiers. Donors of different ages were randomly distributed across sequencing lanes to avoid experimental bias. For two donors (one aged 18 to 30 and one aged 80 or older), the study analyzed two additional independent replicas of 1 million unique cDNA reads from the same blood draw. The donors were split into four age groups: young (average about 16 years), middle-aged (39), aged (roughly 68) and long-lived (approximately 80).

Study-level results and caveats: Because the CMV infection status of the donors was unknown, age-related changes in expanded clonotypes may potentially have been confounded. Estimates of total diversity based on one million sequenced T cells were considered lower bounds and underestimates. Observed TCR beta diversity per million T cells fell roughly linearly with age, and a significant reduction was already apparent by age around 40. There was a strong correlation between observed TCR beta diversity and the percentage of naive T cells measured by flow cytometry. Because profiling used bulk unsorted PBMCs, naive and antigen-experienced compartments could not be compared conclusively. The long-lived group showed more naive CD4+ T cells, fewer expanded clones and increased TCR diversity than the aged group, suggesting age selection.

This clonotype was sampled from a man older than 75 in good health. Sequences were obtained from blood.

Here is the DNA: TGCAGTGCTAGTCTCGGGTTTCCCTACGAGCAGTACTTC. This encodes CSASLGFPYEQYF. This receptor chain uses TRBV20-1 and TRBJ2-7; confidence is insufficient to name the D gene. CDR1 is given as DFQATT and CDR2 as SNEGSKA, both from the germline V gene (reference sequence). The CDR3 goes from the cysteine to the phenylalanine over 13 residues. Here the CDR3 DNA is all that survives: 39 bases in frame from base 1. V is cut by 3 bases and J by 2 bases, and the space between the germline ends is 11 bases.